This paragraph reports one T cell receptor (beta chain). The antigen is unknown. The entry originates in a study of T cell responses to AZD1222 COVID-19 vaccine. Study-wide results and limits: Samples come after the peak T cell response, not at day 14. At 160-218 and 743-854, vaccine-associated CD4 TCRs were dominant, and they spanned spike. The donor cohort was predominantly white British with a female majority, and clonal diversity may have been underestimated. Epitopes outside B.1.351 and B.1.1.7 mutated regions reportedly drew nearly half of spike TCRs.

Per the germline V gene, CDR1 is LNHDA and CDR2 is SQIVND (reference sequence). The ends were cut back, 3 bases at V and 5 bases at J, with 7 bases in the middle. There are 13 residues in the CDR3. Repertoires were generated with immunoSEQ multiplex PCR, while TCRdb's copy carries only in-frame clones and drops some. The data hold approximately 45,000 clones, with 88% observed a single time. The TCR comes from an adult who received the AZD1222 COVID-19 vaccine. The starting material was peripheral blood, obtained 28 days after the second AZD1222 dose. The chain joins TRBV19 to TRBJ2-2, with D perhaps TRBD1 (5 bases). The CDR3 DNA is TGTGCCAGTAGTATTAAGGGGACCGGGGAGCTGTTTTTT. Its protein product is CASSIKGTGELFF. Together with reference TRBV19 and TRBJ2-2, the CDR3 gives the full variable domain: DGGITQSPKYLFRKEGQNVTLSCEQNLNHDAMYWYRQDPGQGLRLIYYSQIVNDFQKGDIAEGYSVSREKKESFPLTVTSAQKNPTAFYLCASSIKGTGELFFGEGSRLTVL.